Listed below are T cell receptor beta chains from one sample, sequenced in a study of T-cell memory formation after mild COVID-19. TCRdb reprocessed the 5' RACE reads via MiXCR and lists one record per CDR3 protein. The sample lists some 160,000 distinct CDR3 sequences, 31% occurring once. Sequenced sample: PBMCs or a T cell subset sorted from them (not recorded which). The source of these receptors is an adult woman who had mild COVID-19 (a few samples of this study predate the infection). Cell type and time point are not known. Both conserved end residues are part of each CDR3. The order of the fields is clone size, J gene, D gene, V gene, CDR3 protein, CDR3 DNA. The D gene is left open where the match is weak. Clone size is stated in some rows and not others, as once, few, many or a class when expanded.

clone_size: few; j_call: TRBJ2-7; d_call: -; v_call: TRBV9; cdr3_aa: CASSVGDTGAYEQYF; cdr3_nt: TGTGCCAGCAGCGTAGGGGACACCGGGGCCTACGAGCAGTACTTC
clone_size: -; j_call: TRBJ2-7; d_call: TRBD2; v_call: TRBV12-3/TRBV12-4; cdr3_aa: CASTPGREQYF; cdr3_nt: TGTGCCAGCACCCCCGGGAGGGAGCAGTACTTC
clone_size: few; j_call: TRBJ2-7; d_call: TRBD2; v_call: TRBV13; cdr3_aa: CASSHHPTSGRTYEQYF; cdr3_nt: TGTGCCAGCAGCCATCACCCCACTAGCGGGCGTACCTACGAGCAGTACTTC
clone_size: -; j_call: TRBJ1-2; d_call: -; v_call: TRBV6-5; cdr3_aa: CATHEGPWGRGYTF; cdr3_nt: TGTGCTACTCACGAGGGTCCTTGGGGTCGAGGCTACACCTTC
clone_size: -; j_call: TRBJ2-2; d_call: TRBD2; v_call: TRBV20-1; cdr3_aa: CSATYRGGYTGELFF; cdr3_nt: TGCAGTGCAACCTATCGGGGGGGATACACCGGGGAGCTGTTTTTT
clone_size: -; j_call: TRBJ1-1; d_call: -; v_call: TRBV7-2; cdr3_aa: CASSPRSGRSNTEAFF; cdr3_nt: TGTGCCAGCAGCCCCCGATCCGGCAGATCGAACACTGAAGCTTTCTTT
clone_size: -; j_call: TRBJ2-3; d_call: -; v_call: TRBV7-2; cdr3_aa: CASSLWTETDTQYF; cdr3_nt: TGTGCCAGCAGCTTATGGACAGAGACAGATACGCAGTATTTT
clone_size: once; j_call: TRBJ2-4; d_call: -; v_call: TRBV7-2; cdr3_aa: CASSFTGVAKNIQYF; cdr3_nt: TGTGCCAGCAGCTTCACGGGGGTAGCCAAAAACATTCAGTACTTC
clone_size: -; j_call: TRBJ1-2; d_call: -; v_call: TRBV20-1; cdr3_aa: CSARVGSGYTF; cdr3_nt: TGCAGTGCTAGAGTAGGGAGCGGCTACACCTTC
clone_size: -; j_call: TRBJ1-6; d_call: -; v_call: TRBV2; cdr3_aa: CASSEALGGNSPLHF; cdr3_nt: TGTGCCAGCAGTGAGGCCTTGGGGGGTAATTCACCCCTCCACTTT
clone_size: many; j_call: TRBJ2-3; d_call: -; v_call: TRBV20-1; cdr3_aa: CSASGGDSTSRTDTQYF; cdr3_nt: TGCAGTGCTTCAGGGGGGGACTCGACTAGCCGCACAGATACGCAGTATTTT
clone_size: -; j_call: TRBJ1-2; d_call: -; v_call: TRBV5-1; cdr3_aa: CASSPASWGGNGYTF; cdr3_nt: TGCGCCAGCAGCCCTGCCTCGTGGGGCGGGAATGGCTACACCTTC
clone_size: few; j_call: TRBJ2-1; d_call: TRBD2; v_call: TRBV7-3; cdr3_aa: CASSSGTSGRNEQFF; cdr3_nt: TGTGCCAGCAGCTCCGGGACTAGCGGGAGGAATGAGCAGTTCTTC
clone_size: -; j_call: TRBJ2-1; d_call: -; v_call: TRBV3-1; cdr3_aa: CASSQAGAGGDNEQFF; cdr3_nt: TGTGCCAGCAGCCAAGCGGGGGCGGGTGGGGACAATGAGCAGTTCTTC
clone_size: -; j_call: TRBJ2-1; d_call: -; v_call: TRBV6-2/TRBV6-3; cdr3_aa: CASSYVLSSYNEQFF; cdr3_nt: TGTGCCAGCAGTTACGTTTTAAGCTCCTACAATGAGCAGTTCTTC
clone_size: -; j_call: TRBJ2-5; d_call: TRBD2; v_call: TRBV5-1; cdr3_aa: CASSPGLAGGTETQYF; cdr3_nt: TGCGCCAGCAGCCCAGGACTAGCGGGGGGAACGGAGACCCAGTACTTC
clone_size: few; j_call: TRBJ1-2; d_call: TRBD1; v_call: TRBV7-9; cdr3_aa: CASSSQGVASNYGYTF; cdr3_nt: TGTGCCAGCAGCTCACAGGGGGTAGCGTCGAACTATGGCTACACCTTC
clone_size: once; j_call: TRBJ1-2; d_call: -; v_call: TRBV4-2; cdr3_aa: CASSQVPGKVGYGYTF; cdr3_nt: TGTGCCAGCAGCCAAGTTCCAGGGAAGGTCGGCTATGGCTACACCTTC
clone_size: -; j_call: TRBJ2-5; d_call: -; v_call: TRBV20-1; cdr3_aa: CSARKETQYF; cdr3_nt: TGCAGTGCTAGGAAGGAGACCCAGTACTTC
clone_size: -; j_call: TRBJ1-1; d_call: TRBD1; v_call: TRBV7-9; cdr3_aa: CASSAGDRGTEAFF; cdr3_nt: TGTGCCAGCAGCGCCGGGGACAGGGGCACTGAAGCTTTCTTT
clone_size: -; j_call: TRBJ2-2; d_call: -; v_call: TRBV12-3/TRBV12-4; cdr3_aa: CASRQPTGELFF; cdr3_nt: TGTGCCAGCAGGCAACCCACCGGGGAGCTGTTTTTT
clone_size: -; j_call: TRBJ2-7; d_call: -; v_call: TRBV15; cdr3_aa: CATSRELVGVAYEQYF; cdr3_nt: TGTGCCACCAGCAGAGAGCTAGTGGGGGTAGCCTACGAGCAGTACTTC
clone_size: few; j_call: TRBJ2-3; d_call: -; v_call: TRBV11-2; cdr3_aa: CASSFGDTQYF; cdr3_nt: TGTGCCAGCAGCTTCGGGGATACGCAGTATTTT
clone_size: -; j_call: TRBJ1-2; d_call: -; v_call: TRBV29-1; cdr3_aa: CTGGGGDGYTF; cdr3_nt: TGCACCGGGGGTGGGGGAGATGGCTACACCTTC
clone_size: -; j_call: TRBJ1-2; d_call: -; v_call: TRBV7-2; cdr3_aa: CASSLILSPDVGYTF; cdr3_nt: TGTGCCAGCAGCTTAATTCTCTCCCCCGATGTGGGCTACACCTTC
clone_size: few; j_call: TRBJ2-7; d_call: -; v_call: TRBV2; cdr3_aa: CARGNFGNEQYF; cdr3_nt: TGTGCCAGGGGGAATTTCGGGAACGAGCAGTACTTC
clone_size: many; j_call: TRBJ2-3; d_call: TRBD2; v_call: TRBV7-2; cdr3_aa: CASSSKIQRTSGGSTDTQYF; cdr3_nt: TGTGCCAGCAGCTCCAAAATCCAACGGACTAGCGGGGGGTCCACAGATACGCAGTATTTT
clone_size: -; j_call: TRBJ2-3; d_call: TRBD2; v_call: TRBV5-1; cdr3_aa: CASSPGLAVDTQYF; cdr3_nt: TGCGCCAGCAGCCCCGGACTAGCCGTAGATACGCAGTATTTT
clone_size: few; j_call: TRBJ1-5; d_call: -; v_call: TRBV20-1; cdr3_aa: CSQRGRNQPQHF; cdr3_nt: TGCAGTCAGCGGGGCCGCAATCAGCCCCAGCATTTT
clone_size: few; j_call: TRBJ2-1; d_call: TRBD2; v_call: TRBV12-3/TRBV12-4; cdr3_aa: CATMPTSGRANEQFF; cdr3_nt: TGTGCCACCATGCCGACTAGCGGGAGGGCAAATGAGCAGTTCTTC
clone_size: -; j_call: TRBJ2-2; d_call: -; v_call: TRBV7-2; cdr3_aa: CASSLTPQVTGELFF; cdr3_nt: TGTGCCAGCAGCTTAACCCCCCAGGTCACCGGGGAGCTGTTTTTT
clone_size: few; j_call: TRBJ2-7; d_call: -; v_call: TRBV7-6; cdr3_aa: CASSLMGPSYEQYF; cdr3_nt: TGTGCCAGCAGCTTAATGGGACCGTCCTACGAGCAGTACTTC
clone_size: few; j_call: TRBJ2-3; d_call: -; v_call: TRBV24-1; cdr3_aa: CATKDSQGADTQYF; cdr3_nt: TGTGCCACGAAGGACAGCCAAGGAGCAGATACGCAGTATTTT
clone_size: -; j_call: TRBJ2-3; d_call: -; v_call: TRBV4-1; cdr3_aa: CASSQEGTTADTQYF; cdr3_nt: TGCGCCAGCAGCCAAGAAGGCACGACGGCAGATACGCAGTATTTT
clone_size: -; j_call: TRBJ2-3; d_call: TRBD2; v_call: TRBV20-1; cdr3_aa: CSAHPLAGHGPDTQYF; cdr3_nt: TGCAGTGCGCATCCTCTAGCGGGCCATGGGCCAGATACGCAGTATTTT
clone_size: once; j_call: TRBJ1-2; d_call: -; v_call: TRBV7-9; cdr3_aa: CAPGGYTF; cdr3_nt: TGTGCTCCGGGGGGCTACACCTTC
clone_size: -; j_call: TRBJ2-7; d_call: -; v_call: TRBV5-1; cdr3_aa: CASSLAGAGANYEQYF; cdr3_nt: TGCGCCAGCAGCTTGGCCGGGGCAGGAGCCAACTACGAGCAGTACTTC
clone_size: few; j_call: TRBJ2-3; d_call: TRBD2; v_call: TRBV6-1; cdr3_aa: CASSGTSGGADTQYF; cdr3_nt: TGTGCCAGCAGTGGGACTAGCGGGGGAGCAGATACGCAGTATTTT
clone_size: -; j_call: TRBJ2-7; d_call: -; v_call: TRBV19; cdr3_aa: CASSITGGDYEQYF; cdr3_nt: TGTGCCAGTAGTATTACAGGGGGGGACTACGAGCAGTACTTC
clone_size: -; j_call: TRBJ1-2; d_call: TRBD1; v_call: TRBV4-1; cdr3_aa: CASSQAADRVDGYTF; cdr3_nt: TGCGCCAGCAGCCAAGCCGCGGACAGGGTGGATGGCTACACCTTC
clone_size: -; j_call: TRBJ2-3; d_call: -; v_call: TRBV29-1; cdr3_aa: CSGKGSRGGHNADTQYF; cdr3_nt: TGCAGCGGAAAAGGAAGCAGAGGGGGGCATAACGCAGATACGCAGTATTTT
clone_size: -; j_call: TRBJ2-1; d_call: TRBD1; v_call: TRBV5-1; cdr3_aa: CASSLAGQGLYNEQFF; cdr3_nt: TGCGCCAGCAGCTTGGCCGGACAGGGTTTATACAATGAGCAGTTCTTC
clone_size: -; j_call: TRBJ2-3; d_call: TRBD2; v_call: TRBV12-3/TRBV12-4; cdr3_aa: CASRWRAGNTDTQYF; cdr3_nt: TGTGCCAGCAGGTGGCGAGCGGGGAACACAGATACGCAGTATTTT
clone_size: few; j_call: TRBJ2-1; d_call: -; v_call: TRBV4-1; cdr3_aa: CASSLLRPSSYNEQFF; cdr3_nt: TGCGCCAGCAGCCTCCTGAGACCTAGCTCCTACAATGAGCAGTTCTTC
clone_size: few; j_call: TRBJ2-7; d_call: TRBD2; v_call: TRBV10-3; cdr3_aa: CAISEPGTSGNSYEQYF; cdr3_nt: TGTGCCATCAGTGAACCCGGGACTAGCGGGAACTCTTACGAGCAGTACTTC
clone_size: -; j_call: TRBJ1-3; d_call: TRBD1; v_call: TRBV30; cdr3_aa: CASARGLENTIYF; cdr3_nt: TGTGCCTCTGCCAGGGGGCTGGAAAACACCATATATTTT
clone_size: few; j_call: TRBJ2-7; d_call: TRBD2; v_call: TRBV15; cdr3_aa: CATKAGLAGSYEQYF; cdr3_nt: TGTGCCACCAAAGCAGGACTAGCGGGTTCCTACGAGCAGTACTTC
clone_size: -; j_call: TRBJ2-7; d_call: TRBD2; v_call: TRBV4-3; cdr3_aa: CASSQDALAGVVYF; cdr3_nt: TGCGCCAGCAGCCAAGATGCGCTAGCGGGAGTGGTATACTTC
clone_size: -; j_call: TRBJ2-7; d_call: -; v_call: TRBV4-2; cdr3_aa: CASSQGVEQYF; cdr3_nt: TGTGCCAGCAGCCAAGGCGTCGAGCAGTACTTC
clone_size: -; j_call: TRBJ1-2; d_call: TRBD1; v_call: TRBV5-1; cdr3_aa: CASSGEAGGYGYTF; cdr3_nt: TGCGCCAGCAGCGGCGAGGCAGGGGGCTATGGCTACACCTTC
clone_size: -; j_call: TRBJ2-3; d_call: TRBD2; v_call: TRBV7-9; cdr3_aa: CASSPGGGSKDTQYF; cdr3_nt: TGTGCCAGCAGCCCTGGAGGCGGGAGTAAAGATACGCAGTATTTT
clone_size: few; j_call: TRBJ2-1; d_call: -; v_call: TRBV11-2; cdr3_aa: CASSWGPGHYNEQFF; cdr3_nt: TGTGCCAGCAGCTGGGGTCCGGGACACTACAATGAGCAGTTCTTC
clone_size: few; j_call: TRBJ1-1; d_call: TRBD1; v_call: TRBV12-3/TRBV12-4; cdr3_aa: CASRQRTGQNTEAFF; cdr3_nt: TGTGCCAGCAGACAACGGACAGGGCAGAACACTGAAGCTTTCTTT
clone_size: few; j_call: TRBJ1-1; d_call: -; v_call: TRBV3-1; cdr3_aa: CASSQVGTEAFF; cdr3_nt: TGTGCCAGCAGCCAGGTGGGGACTGAAGCTTTCTTT
clone_size: -; j_call: TRBJ2-3; d_call: -; v_call: TRBV7-9; cdr3_aa: CASSLSLAQDTQYF; cdr3_nt: TGTGCCAGCAGCTTATCCCTTGCACAAGATACGCAGTATTTT